The 10 T cell receptor beta chains presented below share a single source sample, sequenced in a study of blood T cell repertoires in COVID-19. This table comes from immunoSEQ multiplex PCR, and its TCRdb copy is limited to in-frame clones, with some not included. The data show 190,000 or so clones, with approximately 87% seen just once and approximately 6% held by the top ten. The sequenced sample consisted of peripheral blood. The source of these receptors is a man in his 60s who had recovered from COVID-19.

The CDR3 spells CAWSPGLSGKRTEAFF. The DNA of the CDR3 is TGTGCCTGGAGCCCTGGGTTATCGGGAAAACGGACTGAAGCTTTCTTT. This chain joins TRBV30 and TRBJ1-1; D not certain. The CDR3 spans 16 residues. The V end was cut by 3 bases, the J end by 5 bases, with 22 bases between. Germline CDR1 reads GTSNPN; CDR2 reads SVGIG (reference sequence). Looking up the rest from reference TRBV30 and TRBJ1-1 gives the full variable domain: SQTIHQWPATLVQPVGSPLSLECTVEGTSNPNLYWYRQAAGRGLQLLFYSVGIGQISSEVPQNLSASRPQDRQFILSSKKLLLSDSGFYLCAWSPGLSGKRTEAFFGQGTRLTVV.

This clone was seen only a few times. The sample contains more than one DNA sequence encoding this CDR3. This chain joins TRBV6-2 or TRBV6-3 and TRBJ1-1; maybe TRBD1 (5 bases). The CDR3 covers 15 residues. The V end lost 2 bases, the J end lost 0 bases, and 10 bases lay between the germline ends. From germline, CDR1 is MNHEY and CDR2 SVGEGT. The CDR3 nucleotides are TGTGCCAGCAGTTACGCCGGCAGGGTGAACACTGAAGCTTTCTTT. Its translation is CASSYAGRVNTEAFF.

With regard to this clone: The same CDR3 can be traced to other DNA sequences in this sample. V usage is TRBV19 and J usage is TRBJ1-1; unclear D gene. The CDR3 totals 12 residues. Germline values: CDR1 LNHDA, CDR2 SQIVND (reference sequence). V was shortened by 4 bases and J by 4 bases, with 7 bases between the two germline ends. As DNA, the CDR3 is TGTGCCAGTAGTAGCGGACTCACTGAAGCTTTCTTT. This translates into CASSSGLTEAFF.

The chain employs TRBV30 and TRBJ1-1, with 7 bases that match TRBD1. The V gene end was trimmed by 3 bases and the J gene end by 1 base; junction bases not matched to a gene: 17. The CDR3 is 18 amino acids. CDR1 is GTSNPN and CDR2 is SVGIG in the germline V gene (reference sequence). The CDR3 sequence is CAWRRSLGGFGRNTEAFF. CDR3 DNA: TGTGCCTGGAGGCGCTCCCTAGGGGGCTTCGGGAGGAACACTGAAGCTTTCTTT.

The rearrangement joins TRBV4-2 to TRBJ2-3, with 9 positions matching TRBD1. V was clipped by 2 bases and J by 1 base; unmatched bases: 7. The CDR3 covers 17 residues. CDR1 LGHNA and CDR2 YNFKEQ come from the germline V gene. CDR3 sequence (DNA): TGTGCCAGCAGCCAAACGACAGGGGGTCTGGGCACAGATACGCAGTATTTT. It translates to CASSQTTGGLGTDTQYF.

The sample holds a few counts of this clone. The chain is built from TRBV7-2 and TRBJ1-1, with TRBD1 identical over 8 bases. V was clipped by 5 bases and J by 11 bases; unmatched bases: 10. Germline values: CDR1 SGHTA, CDR2 FQGNSA. The CDR3 is 13 amino acids. The CDR3 protein is CASSQRQGTIAFF. The DNA for the CDR3 is TGTGCCAGCAGCCAACGACAGGGGACGATCGCTTTCTTT.

This chain uses TRBV2 with TRBJ2-7, with 9 bases lining up with TRBD1. Germline values: CDR1 SNHLY, CDR2 FYNNEI. This CDR3 comprises 12 residues. Losses at the gene ends were 8 bases for V and 3 bases for J; bases not matched to a gene: 2. The CDR3 sequence: CASSTGGYEQYF. The CDR3 nucleotides read TGTGCCAGCTCGACAGGGGGCTACGAGCAGTACTTC.

This sequence joins TRBV15 and TRBJ1-1; tentatively, D is TRBD1 (6 bases). Germline-derived CDR1 and CDR2 are LNHNV and YYDKDF (reference sequence). The CDR3 has 15 residues. Trimming removed 0 bases at V and 3 bases at J, with 11 bases between. This chain's CDR3 is CATSRDRGTHTEAFF. The CDR3 region has the DNA TGTGCCACCAGCAGAGATAGGGGGACGCACACTGAAGCTTTCTTT.

V is TRBV7-6 and J is TRBJ2-3; 9 bases are a match to TRBD1. CDR1 is SGHVS, CDR2 FNYEAQ, per germline. The V gene end was trimmed by 5 bases and the J gene end by 3 bases; junction bases not matched to a gene: 9. The CDR3 is 16 amino acids. The CDR3 nucleotides are TGTGCCAGCAGCGCCCGGGACAGGGAGGCAACAGATACGCAGTATTTT. Protein product: CASSARDREATDTQYF.

For the CDR3, the DNA is TGTGCCAGCAGTTACTCGTCGGGAAGTGGTACTGAAGCTTTCTTT. It yields the protein CASSYSSGSGTEAFF. The chain uses TRBV6-6 and TRBJ1-1; D is ambiguous. Per the germline V gene, CDR1 is MNHNY and CDR2 is SVGAGI (reference sequence). This CDR3 has 15 amino acids. The ends were cut back, 0 bases at V and 5 bases at J, with 13 bases in the middle.